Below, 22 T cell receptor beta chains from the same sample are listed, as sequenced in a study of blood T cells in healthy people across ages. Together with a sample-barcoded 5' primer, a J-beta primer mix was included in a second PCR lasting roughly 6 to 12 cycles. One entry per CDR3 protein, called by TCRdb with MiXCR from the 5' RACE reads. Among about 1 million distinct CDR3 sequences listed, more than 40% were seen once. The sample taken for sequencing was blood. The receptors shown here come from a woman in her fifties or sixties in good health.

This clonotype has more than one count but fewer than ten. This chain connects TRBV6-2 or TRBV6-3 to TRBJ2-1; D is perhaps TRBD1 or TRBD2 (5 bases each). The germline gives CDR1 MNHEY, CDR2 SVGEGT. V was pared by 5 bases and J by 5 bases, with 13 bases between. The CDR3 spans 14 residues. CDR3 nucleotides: TGTGCCAGCAGTGATCCGGGACGTAACAATGAGCAGTTCTTC. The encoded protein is CASSDPGRNNEQFF.

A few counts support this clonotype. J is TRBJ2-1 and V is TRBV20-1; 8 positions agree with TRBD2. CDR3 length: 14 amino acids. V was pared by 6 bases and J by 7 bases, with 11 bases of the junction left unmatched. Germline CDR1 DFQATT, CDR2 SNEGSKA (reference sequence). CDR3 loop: CSAIPGLVRNEQFF. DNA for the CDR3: TGCAGTGCCATACCGGGACTAGTAAGGAATGAGCAGTTCTTC.

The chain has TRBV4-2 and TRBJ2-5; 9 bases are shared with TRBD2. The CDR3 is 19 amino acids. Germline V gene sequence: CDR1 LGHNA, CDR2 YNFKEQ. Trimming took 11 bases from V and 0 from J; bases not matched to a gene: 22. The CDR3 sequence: CAQPPASGNGSDYQETQYF. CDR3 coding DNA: TGTGCCCAACCTCCCGCTAGCGGGAATGGTTCAGATTACCAAGAGACCCAGTACTTC.

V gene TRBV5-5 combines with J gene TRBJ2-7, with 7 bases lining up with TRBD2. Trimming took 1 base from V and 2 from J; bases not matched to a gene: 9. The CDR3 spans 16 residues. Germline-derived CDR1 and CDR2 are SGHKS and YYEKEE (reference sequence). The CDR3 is CASSLIGGRGTYEQYF. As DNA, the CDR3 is TGTGCCAGCAGCTTGATTGGCGGGAGAGGCACCTACGAGCAGTACTTC. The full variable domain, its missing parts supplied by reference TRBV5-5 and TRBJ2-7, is DAGVTQSPTHLIKTRGQQVTLRCSPISGHKSVSWYQQVLGQGPQFIFQYYEKEERGRGNFPDRFSARQFPNYSSELNVNALLLGDSALYLCASSLIGGRGTYEQYFGPGTRLTVT.

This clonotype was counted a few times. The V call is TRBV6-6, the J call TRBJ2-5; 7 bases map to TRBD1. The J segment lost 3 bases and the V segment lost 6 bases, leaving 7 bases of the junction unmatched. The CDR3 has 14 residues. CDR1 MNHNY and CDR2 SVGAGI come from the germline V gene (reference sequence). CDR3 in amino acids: CASRRGQKKETQYF. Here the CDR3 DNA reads TGTGCCAGCAGAAGGGGACAGAAAAAAGAGACCCAGTACTTC.

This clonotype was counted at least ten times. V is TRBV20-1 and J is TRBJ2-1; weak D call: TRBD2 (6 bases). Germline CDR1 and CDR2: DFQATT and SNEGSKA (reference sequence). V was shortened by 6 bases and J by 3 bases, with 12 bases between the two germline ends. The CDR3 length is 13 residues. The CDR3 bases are TGCAGTGCGTGGAGGGCCGGCTACAATGAGCAGTTCTTC. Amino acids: CSAWRAGYNEQFF.

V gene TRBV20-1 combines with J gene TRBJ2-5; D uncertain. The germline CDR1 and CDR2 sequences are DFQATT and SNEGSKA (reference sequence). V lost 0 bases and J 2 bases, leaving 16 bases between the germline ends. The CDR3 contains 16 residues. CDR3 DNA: TGCAGTGCTAGAGAAGCAGCGTCAACCCCTCAAGAGACCCAGTACTTC. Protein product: CSAREAASTPQETQYF.

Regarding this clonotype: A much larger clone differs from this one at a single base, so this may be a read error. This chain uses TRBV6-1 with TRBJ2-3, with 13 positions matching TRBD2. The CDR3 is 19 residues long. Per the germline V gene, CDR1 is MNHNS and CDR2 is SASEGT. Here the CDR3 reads CASRSGTSGLAGYTDTRYF. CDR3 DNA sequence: TGTGCCAGCCGATCCGGGACTTCGGGACTAGCGGGGTACACAGATACGCGGTATTTT.

CDR3 region: CASLGGSYNEQFF. The CDR3 nucleotides are TGCGCCAGCCTCGGGGGGTCCTACAATGAGCAGTTCTTC. This sequence joins TRBV5-1 and TRBJ2-1, with 7 bases fitting TRBD2. Germline loops: CDR1 SGHRS, CDR2 YFSETQ. This CDR3 contains 13 residues. Unmatched junction bases numbered 2, after V lost 7 bases and J lost 1 base.

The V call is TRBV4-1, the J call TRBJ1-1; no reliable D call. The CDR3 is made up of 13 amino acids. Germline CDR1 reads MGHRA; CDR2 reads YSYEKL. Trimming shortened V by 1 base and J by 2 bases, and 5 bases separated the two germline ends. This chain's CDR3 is CASSQVSNTEAFF. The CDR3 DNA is TGCGCCAGCAGCCAAGTTTCCAACACTGAAGCTTTCTTT.

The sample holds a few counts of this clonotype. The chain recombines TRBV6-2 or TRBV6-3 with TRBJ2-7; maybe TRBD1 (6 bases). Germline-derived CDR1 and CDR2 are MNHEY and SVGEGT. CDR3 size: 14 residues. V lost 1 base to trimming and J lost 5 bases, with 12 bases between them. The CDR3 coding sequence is TGTGCCAGCAGTTACTATGGGGGCACCGACGAGCAGTACTTC. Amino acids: CASSYYGGTDEQYF.

This CDR3 is CSVGGTSGRRYEQYF. The CDR3 DNA follows: TGCAGCGTCGGCGGGACTAGCGGGAGGAGATACGAGCAGTACTTC. The rearrangement joins TRBV29-1 to TRBJ2-7, with TRBD2 matching 15 bases. The CDR3 is 15 residues long. Germline V gene data show CDR1 as SQVTM and CDR2 as ANQGSEA. V lost 6 bases to trimming and J lost 4 bases; unmatched junction nucleotides: 7.

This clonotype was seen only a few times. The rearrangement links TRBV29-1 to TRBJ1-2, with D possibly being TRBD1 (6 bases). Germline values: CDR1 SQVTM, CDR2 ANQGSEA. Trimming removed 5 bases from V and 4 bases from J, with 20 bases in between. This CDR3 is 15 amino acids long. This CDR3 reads CSVTQGSSGAYGYTF. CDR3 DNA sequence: TGCAGCGTTACGCAGGGCTCTTCAGGGGCCTATGGCTACACCTTC. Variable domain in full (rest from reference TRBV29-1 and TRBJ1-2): SAVISQKPSRDICQRGTSLTIQCQVDSQVTMMFWYRQQPGQSLTLIATANQGSEATYESGFVIDKFPISRPNLTFSTLTVSNMSPEDSSIYLCSVTQGSSGAYGYTFGSGTRLTVV.

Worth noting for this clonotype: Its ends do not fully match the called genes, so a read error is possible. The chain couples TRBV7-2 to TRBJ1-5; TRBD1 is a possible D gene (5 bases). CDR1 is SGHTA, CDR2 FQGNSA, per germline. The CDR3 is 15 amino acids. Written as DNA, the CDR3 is TGTGCCAGCAGCCTGGGTACAGGAAGCAATCAGCCCCGGCATTTT. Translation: CASSLGTGSNQPRHF.

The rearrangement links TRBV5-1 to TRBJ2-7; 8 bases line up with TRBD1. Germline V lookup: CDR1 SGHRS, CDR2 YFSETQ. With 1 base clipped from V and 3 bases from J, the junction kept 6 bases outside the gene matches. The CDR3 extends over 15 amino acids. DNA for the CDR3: TGCGCCAGCAGCTTGACAGGGGGTGGCAGCTACGAGCAGTACTTC. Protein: CASSLTGGGSYEQYF.

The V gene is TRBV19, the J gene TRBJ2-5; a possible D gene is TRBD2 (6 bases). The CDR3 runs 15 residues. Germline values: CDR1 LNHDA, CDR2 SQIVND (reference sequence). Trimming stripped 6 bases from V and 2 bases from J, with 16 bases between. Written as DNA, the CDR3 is TGTGCCAGTAGAAGACGGGACTTCCAACAAGAGACCCAGTACTTC. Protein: CASRRRDFQQETQYF.

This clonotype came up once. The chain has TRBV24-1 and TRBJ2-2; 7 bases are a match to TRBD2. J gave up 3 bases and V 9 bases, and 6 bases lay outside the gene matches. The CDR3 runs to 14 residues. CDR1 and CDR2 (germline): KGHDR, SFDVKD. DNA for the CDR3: TGTGCCACCGGGGGGGTCAGTGACACCGGGGAGCTGTTTTTT. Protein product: CATGGVSDTGELFF.

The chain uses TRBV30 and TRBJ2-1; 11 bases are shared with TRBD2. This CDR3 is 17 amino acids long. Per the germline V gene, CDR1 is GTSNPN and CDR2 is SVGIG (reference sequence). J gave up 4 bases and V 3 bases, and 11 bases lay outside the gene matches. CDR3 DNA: TGTGCCTGGAGGCCTATTAGCGGGAGGGGAATTTACAATGAGCAGTTCTTC. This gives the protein CAWRPISGRGIYNEQFF.

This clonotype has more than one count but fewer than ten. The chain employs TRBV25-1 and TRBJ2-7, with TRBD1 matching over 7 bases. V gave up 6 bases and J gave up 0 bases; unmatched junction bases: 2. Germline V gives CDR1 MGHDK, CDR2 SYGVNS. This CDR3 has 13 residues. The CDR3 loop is CASRDRYSYEQYF. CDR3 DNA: TGTGCCAGCAGGGACAGGTACTCCTACGAGCAGTACTTC.

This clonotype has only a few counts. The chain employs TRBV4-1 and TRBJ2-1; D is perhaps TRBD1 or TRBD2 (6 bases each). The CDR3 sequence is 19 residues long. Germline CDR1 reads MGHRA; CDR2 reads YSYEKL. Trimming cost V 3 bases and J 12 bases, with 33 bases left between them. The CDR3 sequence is CASSHAGRRFVQGVIPQFF. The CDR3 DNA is TGCGCCAGCAGCCACGCGGGACGCCGCTTCGTACAGGGCGTTATCCCGCAGTTCTTC.

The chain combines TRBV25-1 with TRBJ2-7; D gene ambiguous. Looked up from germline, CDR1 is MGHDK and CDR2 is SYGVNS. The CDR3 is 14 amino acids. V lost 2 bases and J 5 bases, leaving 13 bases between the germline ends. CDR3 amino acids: CASSEAGARHEQYF. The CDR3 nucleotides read TGTGCCAGCAGTGAAGCTGGCGCGCGCCACGAGCAGTACTTC.

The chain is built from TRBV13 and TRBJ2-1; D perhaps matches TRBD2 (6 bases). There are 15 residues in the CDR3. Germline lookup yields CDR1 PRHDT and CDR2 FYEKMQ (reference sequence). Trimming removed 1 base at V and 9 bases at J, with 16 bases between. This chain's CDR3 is CASSLEGGVGFEQFF. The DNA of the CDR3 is TGTGCCAGCAGCTTAGAGGGAGGAGTGGGGTTTGAGCAGTTCTTC.